These T cell receptor beta chains were read from a single sample in a study of PD-1 blockade in classical Hodgkin lymphoma. Repertoires were generated with immunoSEQ multiplex PCR, while TCRdb's copy carries only in-frame clones and drops some. The sample includes about 21,000 clones, roughly 70% seen only once; the top ten take approximately 15%. The material was peripheral blood mononuclear cells (PBMCs), obtained at baseline. These receptors came from a human donor with classical Hodgkin lymphoma. The CDR3 runs from the conserved cysteine through the conserved F or W. A D gene is named only where the DNA matches it firmly. A clone size is listed for some rows: how often the clone was seen (once, few, many), or a class if it is expanded.

j_gene | len | d_gene | v_gene | abundance | CDR3aa | CDR3nt
TRBJ2-1 | 16 | TRBD2 | TRBV9 | . | CASSPRGSGGAGEQFF | TGTGCCAGCAGCCCCCGGGGAAGCGGGGGGGCCGGTGAGCAGTTCTTC
TRBJ1-1 | 15 | . | TRBV6-1 | . | CASSRTGAGNTEAFF | TGTGCCAGCAGTAGAACCGGGGCTGGGAACACTGAAGCTTTCTTT
TRBJ1-1 | 15 | TRBD1 | TRBV9 | . | CASSVALDRGAEAFF | TGTGCCAGCAGCGTAGCCTTGGACAGGGGGGCTGAAGCTTTCTTT
TRBJ2-4 | 14 | . | TRBV5-6 | once | CASSLRGAVDIQYF | TGTGCCAGCAGCTTGCGTGGGGCGGTGGACATTCAGTACTTC
TRBJ2-7 | 14 | . | TRBV4-3 | . | CASSQQDSSYEQYF | TGCGCCAGCAGCCAACAGGACAGTTCCTACGAGCAGTACTTC
TRBJ2-1 | 15 | . | TRBV15 | . | CATSRDFGGLGEQFF | TGTGCCACCAGCAGAGATTTCGGGGGGCTAGGTGAGCAGTTCTTC
TRBJ2-3 | 18 | . | TRBV4-1 | . | CASRNLQGGGPSTDTQYF | TGCGCCAGCAGAAACCTTCAGGGGGGGGGTCCGAGCACAGATACGCAGTATTTT
TRBJ2-3 | 17 | TRBD2 | TRBV9 | . | CASSAFTSDSYTDTQYF | TGTGCCAGCAGCGCCTTCACTAGCGACAGTTACACAGATACGCAGTATTTT
TRBJ1-1 | 15 | TRBD1 | TRBV10-3 | . | CAINAAGQGNTEAFF | TGTGCCATCAACGCGGCGGGACAGGGGAACACTGAAGCTTTCTTT
TRBJ1-5 | 12 | . | TRBV28 | . | CASRPPPGAQHF | TGTGCCAGCAGACCTCCGCCAGGGGCCCAGCATTTT
TRBJ2-3 | 15 | TRBD2 | TRBV5-1 | few | CASSLLAASTDTQYF | TGCGCCAGCAGCTTACTAGCGGCTAGCACAGATACGCAGTATTTT
TRBJ1-5 | 13 | . | TRBV6-1 | few | CASSRSSNQPQHF | TGTGCCAGCAGCCGGAGTAGCAATCAGCCCCAGCATTTT
TRBJ2-1 | 16 | TRBD2 | TRBV6-5 | . | CASSYSSGRAFDEQFF | TGTGCCAGCAGTTACTCGAGCGGGAGGGCCTTTGATGAGCAGTTCTTC
TRBJ1-1 | 16 | TRBD1 | TRBV7-2 | once | CASSPRGQGAVTEAFF | TGTGCCAGCAGCCCACGCGGACAGGGGGCGGTCACTGAAGCTTTCTTT
TRBJ2-2 | 13 | . | TRBV10-3 | . | CAIVGGNTGELFF | TGTGCCATCGTGGGGGGGAACACCGGGGAGCTGTTTTTT